This entry lists 8 T cell receptor beta chains sequenced from one sample in a study of cytomegalovirus exposure and HLA in healthy donors. Amplification used 60 Vbeta primers and 13 Jbeta primers. Produced via immunoSEQ multiplex PCR; TCRdb's table is partial and in-frame only. The sample gives more than 110,000 clones, about 85% of which show up once; approximately 3% is in the top ten. Sequencing was carried out using PBMCs. These receptors all come from a female donor in good health and CMV-seronegative.

This chain links TRBV30 with TRBJ2-2; D gene uncertain. V shed 3 bases and J shed 5 bases, with 7 bases lying between them. The CDR3 contains 12 residues. The germline gives CDR1 GTSNPN, CDR2 SVGIG (reference sequence). Here the CDR3 reads CAWSLSTGELFF. Written as DNA, the CDR3 is TGTGCCTGGAGCCTATCGACCGGGGAGCTGTTTTTT. The whole variable domain, remainder taken from reference TRBV30 and TRBJ2-2, is SQTIHQWPATLVQPVGSPLSLECTVEGTSNPNLYWYRQAAGRGLQLLFYSVGIGQISSEVPQNLSASRPQDRQFILSSKKLLLSDSGFYLCAWSLSTGELFFGEGSRLTVL.

This chain joins TRBV2 and TRBJ2-6; 8 nucleotides line up with TRBD1. CDR1 SNHLY and CDR2 FYNNEI come from the germline V gene. The V and J ends lost 6 bases and 4 bases, in that order; junction bases with no gene match: 5. CDR3 size: 15 residues. The CDR3 reads CASSLTGAGANVLTF. DNA of the CDR3: TGTGCCAGCAGCTTGACAGGGGCCGGGGCCAACGTCCTGACTTTC. The complete variable domain, with remaining parts taken from reference TRBV2 and TRBJ2-6, reads EPEVTQTPSHQVTQMGQEVILRCVPISNHLYFYWYRQILGQKVEFLVSFYNNEISEKSEIFDDQFSVERPDGSNFTLKIRSTKLEDSAMYFCASSLTGAGANVLTFGAGSRLTVL.

The chain is built from TRBV4-1 and TRBJ2-5; 9 nucleotides agree with TRBD2. Germline assignment: CDR1 MGHRA and CDR2 YSYEKL. The CDR3 runs 13 residues. The J segment lost 13 bases and the V segment lost 0 bases, leaving 6 bases of the junction unmatched. Here the CDR3 DNA reads TGCGCCAGCAGCCAAGATAGCGGGAGATCCCGGTACTTC. Encoded protein: CASSQDSGRSRYF.

In its sample, this clone was seen once. The chain joins TRBV7-2 to TRBJ1-5, with TRBD1 matching 7 bases. The CDR3 contains 15 residues. With V trimmed by 5 bases and J by 2 bases, 6 bases remained unmatched. Germline CDR1 and CDR2: SGHTA and FQGNSA. CDR3 loop: CASSRGGFGNQPQHF. CDR3 nucleotide sequence: TGTGCCAGCAGCAGAGGGGGCTTCGGCAATCAGCCCCAGCATTTT.

V gene TRBV18 combines with J gene TRBJ2-7; a possible D gene is TRBD1 (6 bases). The CDR3 has 13 residues. Germline V CDR1 and CDR2: KGHSH, LQKENI. Deletions cut 4 bases from V and 1 base from J, with 8 bases between. CDR3 in amino acids: CASSLQGSYEQYF. The DNA of the CDR3 is TGTGCCAGCTCACTACAGGGTTCCTACGAGCAGTACTTC.

The chain recombines TRBV9 with TRBJ2-2; D is ambiguous. This CDR3 has 12 amino acids. V lost 4 bases, J lost 6 bases, and 7 bases lay in between. Germline assignment: CDR1 SGDLS and CDR2 YYNGEE. CDR3 protein: CASSTRAGELFF. The CDR3 nucleotides are TGTGCCAGCAGCACCCGCGCCGGGGAGCTGTTTTTT.

V is TRBV12-5 and J is TRBJ2-7; D might be TRBD2 (7 bases). The V and J ends lost 3 bases and 5 bases respectively, with 14 bases between them. This CDR3 region has 14 residues. Germline lookup yields CDR1 LGHNT and CDR2 FRNRAP. The DNA for the CDR3 is TGTGCTAGTGGTTTCGGGGGGCAAAGACACGAGCAGTACTTC. It specifies CASGFGGQRHEQYF.

This clone was observed a single time. CDR3 DNA sequence: TGTGCCAGCAGCCAAGAATCCCGGTCCCACGAGCAGTACTTC. This sequence encodes CASSQESRSHEQYF. This chain uses TRBV4-2 with TRBJ2-5; D not resolved. The DNA end favors TRBJ2-7, so the J call may be wrong. The CDR3 contains 14 residues. Germline CDR1 LGHNA, CDR2 YNFKEQ.